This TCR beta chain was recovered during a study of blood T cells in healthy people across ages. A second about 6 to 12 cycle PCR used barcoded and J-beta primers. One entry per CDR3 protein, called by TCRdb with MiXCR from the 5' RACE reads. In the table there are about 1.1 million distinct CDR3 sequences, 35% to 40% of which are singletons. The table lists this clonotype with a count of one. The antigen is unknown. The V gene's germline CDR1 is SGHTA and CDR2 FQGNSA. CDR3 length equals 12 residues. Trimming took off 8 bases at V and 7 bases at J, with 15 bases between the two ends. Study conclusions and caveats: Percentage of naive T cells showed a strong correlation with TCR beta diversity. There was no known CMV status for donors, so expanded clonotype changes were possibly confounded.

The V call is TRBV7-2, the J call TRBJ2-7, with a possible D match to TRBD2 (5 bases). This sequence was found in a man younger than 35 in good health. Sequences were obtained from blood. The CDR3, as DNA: TGTGCCAGCGCATTCCGCGGGTATGAGCAGTACTTC. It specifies CASAFRGYEQYF.